Each of the 11 T cell receptor beta chains below was sequenced from the same sample in a study of blood T cell repertoires in COVID-19. The data were produced by immunoSEQ multiplex PCR, yet TCRdb's version contains in-frame clones alone and is incomplete. The sample shows over 200,000 clones, 84% of them seen only once. The sequenced sample was PBMCs or T cells enriched from blood (not recorded which). The source of these receptors is a man in his 60s who had recovered from COVID-19.

This clone turned up a few times. The rearrangement joins TRBV7-2 to TRBJ2-1; TRBD1 agrees at 7 bases. The CDR3 consists of 14 residues. Looked up from germline, CDR1 is SGHTA and CDR2 is FQGNSA. Unmatched junction bases numbered 7, after V lost 8 bases and J lost 3 bases. The CDR3 DNA reads as TGTGCCAGCGATCCGGGACAGAGCTACAATGAGCAGTTCTTC. Its translation: CASDPGQSYNEQFF.

The chain recombines TRBV24-1 with TRBJ2-2; no firm D call. Trimming left V 7 bases short and J 6 bases short, with 11 bases between. The CDR3 is 13 residues long. Germline V CDR1 and CDR2: KGHDR, SFDVKD. The CDR3 reads CATSTFAAGELFF. CDR3 in DNA: TGTGCCACCAGCACTTTTGCTGCCGGGGAGCTGTTTTTT.

The chain employs TRBV2 and TRBJ2-5; D is perhaps TRBD2 (5 bases). The CDR3 is made up of 13 amino acids. Germline CDR1 is SNHLY and CDR2 is FYNNEI. Trimming cost V 8 bases and J 3 bases, with 13 bases left between them. The CDR3 region has the DNA TGTGCCAGCCCAGTAGGGAGAGAAGAGACCCAGTACTTC. This translates into CASPVGREETQYF.

This clone was recorded a few times. The DNA of the CDR3 is TGTGCCAGCAGCGCCCGGACAAATGAACAAGAGACCCAGTACTTC. Amino acids: CASSARTNEQETQYF. The chain uses TRBV9 and TRBJ2-5; D is possibly TRBD1 (5 bases). Per germline, CDR1 SGDLS and CDR2 YYNGEE. There are 15 residues in the CDR3. V lost 3 bases, J lost 2 bases, and 14 bases lay in between.

The chain is built from TRBV9 and TRBJ1-6, with TRBD1 matching over 11 bases. V trimming: 3 bases; J trimming: 8 bases; junction bases outside the gene matches: 7. Germline V gene lookup returns CDR1 SGDLS and CDR2 YYNGEE. The CDR3 length is 16 residues. This CDR3 reads CASSAGQGAAYSPLHF. CDR3 nucleotide sequence: TGTGCCAGCAGCGCAGGACAGGGGGCGGCTTATTCACCCCTCCACTTT.

The chain recombines TRBV18 with TRBJ1-3, with 7 bases identical to TRBD1. CDR1 and CDR2 from the germline V gene are KGHSH and LQKENI. CDR3 length: 15 residues. V shed 3 bases and J 4 bases; nucleotides not matched to a gene: 6. DNA of the CDR3: TGTGCCAGCTCACCGACCGGGACAGAAGGAAACACCATATATTTT. It is translated as CASSPTGTEGNTIYF.

As DNA, the CDR3 is TGTGCCAGTAGTCCCCTCGGGGGACAGGGTCGGGAGACCCAGTACTTC. Translation gives CASSPLGGQGRETQYF. The chain has TRBV19 and TRBJ2-5; 9 bases fit TRBD1. Germline V gene lookup returns CDR1 LNHDA and CDR2 SQIVND (reference sequence). This CDR3 has 16 amino acids. Trimming cost V 5 bases and J 5 bases; bases outside gene matches: 12.

The chain carries TRBV2 and TRBJ1-5; no clear D. Trimming stripped 6 bases from V and 0 bases from J, with 6 bases between. The CDR3 is 13 residues long. Germline loops: CDR1 SNHLY, CDR2 FYNNEI. In nucleotides, the CDR3 is TGTGCCAGCAGCGGAGATAGCAATCAGCCCCAGCATTTT. Encoded protein: CASSGDSNQPQHF.

This clone has only one observation. This chain uses TRBV5-1 with TRBJ1-1, with 9 positions matching TRBD1. The CDR3 contains 18 residues. CDR1 SGHRS and CDR2 YFSETQ come from the germline V gene. V was pared by 0 bases and J by 1 base, with 10 bases of the junction left unmatched. The CDR3 bases are TGCGCCAGCAGCTTGGGCACAGGGGGCTCCTTAGGGAACACTGAAGCTTTCTTT. Residues: CASSLGTGGSLGNTEAFF.

This clone was seen a few times. The chain is built from TRBV7-8 and TRBJ2-3, with TRBD2 matching over 15 bases. J gave up 4 bases and V 5 bases, and 4 bases lay outside the gene matches. The length of the CDR3 is 16 residues. Looked up from germline, CDR1 is SGHVS and CDR2 is FQNEAQ. This chain's CDR3 is CASSARTSGGADTQYF. The CDR3, as DNA: TGTGCCAGCAGCGCCCGGACTAGCGGGGGGGCAGATACGCAGTATTTT.

The CDR3 DNA reads TGTGCCAGCAGTGAATGGGGCACCGTCGGGACCGGGGAGCTGTTTTTT. Translated, it gives CASSEWGTVGTGELFF. This rearrangement joins TRBV2 to TRBJ2-2; D perhaps matches TRBD1 (5 bases). Germline CDR1 SNHLY, CDR2 FYNNEI. The CDR3 consists of 16 residues. V was shortened by 2 bases and J by 5 bases, with 15 bases between the two germline ends.